These 31 T cell receptor beta chains originate from one sample sequenced in a study of blood T cell repertoires in COVID-19. Method: immunoSEQ multiplex PCR; TCRdb's copy keeps in-frame clones and lacks some. The table shows about 250,000 clones, with 83% occurring only once. The sequenced sample was peripheral blood. These receptors were obtained from a human donor in a cohort sampled during active COVID-19.

The J gene is TRBJ2-6, the V gene TRBV28; 12 positions agree with TRBD2. Trimming cost V 3 bases and J 4 bases; bases outside gene matches: 7. CDR3 length: 18 residues. Germline V lookup: CDR1 MDHEN, CDR2 SYDVKM. Here the CDR3 reads CASSFGASGRGGANVLTF. The CDR3 nucleotides are TGTGCCAGCAGTTTCGGGGCTAGCGGGAGGGGGGGGGCCAACGTCCTGACTTTC.

The rearrangement uses TRBV30 and TRBJ1-1, with D perhaps matching TRBD1 (5 bases). V gave up 2 bases and J gave up 11 bases, with 21 bases separating them. Germline lookup yields CDR1 GTSNPN and CDR2 SVGIG (reference sequence). The CDR3 is made up of 14 amino acids. The CDR3 protein is CAWSSMGQGIDAFF. CDR3 DNA: TGTGCCTGGAGTTCCATGGGGCAGGGTATCGACGCTTTCTTT.

The rearrangement links TRBV5-6 to TRBJ1-5; TRBD1 aligns across 8 bases. This CDR3 is 15 amino acids long. V lost 0 bases and J lost 7; bases outside the gene matches: 6. Per the germline V gene, CDR1 is SGHDT and CDR2 is YYEEEE. The CDR3 nucleotides read TGTGCCAGCAGCTTGGACGGACAGGGCGGCCAGCCCCAGCATTTT. It specifies CASSLDGQGGQPQHF.

The V and J genes are TRBV28 and TRBJ2-3, with 8 positions matching TRBD2. Germline loops: CDR1 MDHEN, CDR2 SYDVKM. This CDR3 comprises 15 residues. After removal of 6 bases from V and 1 base from J, the junction contained 6 bases not matched to a gene. The CDR3 nucleotides are TGTGCCAGCAGCGGTAGCGGGGAAGGCACAGATACGCAGTATTTT. Protein sequence: CASSGSGEGTDTQYF.

The V gene is TRBV10-1, the J gene TRBJ2-3; 12 bases are shared with TRBD1. The CDR3 has 15 amino acids. CDR1 and CDR2 from the germline V gene are WNHNN and SYGVQD (reference sequence). J was trimmed by 4 bases and V by 5 bases; bases with no gene match: 4. As DNA, the CDR3 is TGCGCCAGCAGTCGGGACAGGGGGCGCGCAGATACGCAGTATTTT. Translated, it gives CASSRDRGRADTQYF.

This chain joins TRBV7-6 and TRBJ2-1; TRBD2 agrees at 10 bases. The J segment lost 4 bases and the V segment lost 5 bases, leaving 5 bases of the junction unmatched. The CDR3 is made up of 15 amino acids. Per the germline V gene, CDR1 is SGHVS and CDR2 is FNYEAQ. The CDR3 DNA reads TGTGCCAGCAGCGCGAGCGGGGGGGCGTACAATGAGCAGTTCTTC. Its translation: CASSASGGAYNEQFF.

V gene TRBV7-9 combines with J gene TRBJ2-7, with D perhaps TRBD1 (5 bases). The V and J ends lost 5 bases and 2 bases respectively, with 16 bases between them. CDR3 size: 15 residues. Germline V gene data show CDR1 as SEHNR and CDR2 as FQNEAQ (reference sequence). The CDR3 coding sequence is TGTGCCAGCAGCCCCTGGACAAGGAGCGCCTACGAGCAGTACTTC. Encoded protein: CASSPWTRSAYEQYF.

This chain connects TRBV5-1 to TRBJ2-7, with 8 bases lining up with TRBD1. The V gene end was trimmed by 4 bases and the J gene end by 5 bases; junction bases not matched to a gene: 8. The CDR3 is 14 amino acids. Germline CDR1 is SGHRS and CDR2 is YFSETQ. CDR3 region: CASSPGQGYHEQYF. The CDR3 bases are TGCGCCAGCAGCCCAGGACAGGGATACCACGAGCAGTACTTC.

This clone was counted between two and nine times. The V and J genes are TRBV6-2 or TRBV6-3 and TRBJ2-4, with TRBD2 matching 16 bases. This CDR3 has 20 residues. CDR1 is MNHEY and CDR2 is SVGEGT in the germline V gene. V shed 3 bases and J 7 bases; nucleotides not matched to a gene: 15. This chain's CDR3 is CASSYVSFWGTSGRANIQYF. The DNA for the CDR3 is TGTGCCAGCAGTTATGTCTCGTTCTGGGGGACTAGCGGGAGGGCCAACATTCAGTACTTC.

With regard to this clone: Sequence at one end of the junction differs from germline and may be a read error. This chain connects TRBV7-7 to TRBJ2-2, with 8 bases matching TRBD2. The germline V gene has CDR1 SSHAT and CDR2 FNYEAQ (reference sequence). The CDR3 sequence is 18 residues long. This CDR3 is CASSLLPSGGVNTGELFF. The CDR3, as DNA: TGTGCTAGCAGCTTATTACCCAGCGGGGGTGTAAACACCGGGGAGCTGTTTTTT.

The J gene is TRBJ2-2, the V gene TRBV13; 9 bases fit TRBD2. The CDR3 has 16 amino acids. V lost 5 bases, J lost 0 bases, and 4 bases stayed unmatched. CDR1 PRHDT and CDR2 FYEKMQ come from the germline V gene (reference sequence). CDR3 residues: CASSPRLAANTGELFF. For the CDR3, the DNA is TGTGCCAGCAGCCCTAGACTAGCGGCGAACACCGGGGAGCTGTTTTTT.

This clone was detected once. The chain combines TRBV28 with TRBJ2-1; 8 bases map to TRBD1. The V and J ends lost 3 bases and 3 bases, in that order; junction bases with no gene match: 4. Germline assignment: CDR1 MDHEN and CDR2 SYDVKM. CDR3 length: 15 amino acids. CDR3: CASSFRGLGYNEQFF. The CDR3 DNA follows: TGTGCCAGCAGTTTCAGGGGGCTCGGCTACAATGAGCAGTTCTTC.

The rearrangement joins TRBV12-3 or TRBV12-4 to TRBJ1-1; D perhaps matches TRBD1 (5 bases). V was shortened by 7 bases and J by 4 bases, with 13 bases between the two germline ends. This CDR3 is built from 13 residues. CDR3 DNA: TGTGCCAGCACCGCGGGGGTAGGCACTGAAGCTTTCTTT. Amino acid sequence: CASTAGVGTEAFF.

In this sample, this clone turned up a few times. The rearrangement links TRBV30 to TRBJ2-5, with D possibly matching TRBD2 (6 bases). Trimming shortened V by 5 bases and J by 1 base, and 11 bases separated the two germline ends. The CDR3 contains 13 residues. CDR1 GTSNPN and CDR2 SVGIG come from the germline V gene (reference sequence). In nucleotides, the CDR3 is TGTGCCTGGGGGGGGACTTCCCAAGAGACCCAGTACTTC. Protein product: CAWGGTSQETQYF.

This chain uses TRBV24-1 with TRBJ1-2, with unresolved D. Germline values: CDR1 KGHDR, CDR2 SFDVKD. The CDR3 has 12 residues. Deletions cut 5 bases from V and 6 bases from J, with 9 bases between. CDR3 coding DNA: TGTGCCACCAGTGGGCTTCGGGATGGCTACACCTTC. Residues: CATSGLRDGYTF.

V gene TRBV7-9 combines with J gene TRBJ2-7; 11 bases align to TRBD1. The junction had 10 bases not matched to a gene; V was cut back by 5 bases and J by 4 bases. This CDR3 spans 16 amino acids. Germline CDR1 and CDR2: SEHNR and FQNEAQ (reference sequence). CDR3 in DNA: TGTGCCAGCAGCCCATTCCCGGGGACAGGGGGGTACGAGCAGTACTTC. It encodes CASSPFPGTGGYEQYF. The full variable domain, its missing parts supplied by reference TRBV7-9 and TRBJ2-7, is DTGVSQNPRHKITKRGQNVTFRCDPISEHNRLYWYRQTLGQGPEFLTYFQNEAQLEKSRLLSDRFSAERPKGSFSTLEIQRTEQGDSAMYLCASSPFPGTGGYEQYFGPGTRLTVT.

The chain joins TRBV7-2 to TRBJ2-7; 11 nucleotides align to TRBD1. The CDR3 length is 15 residues. Looked up from germline, CDR1 is SGHTA and CDR2 is FQGNSA. Germline trimming cut 4 bases from V and 4 bases from J; bases unmatched to any gene: 6. In DNA, the CDR3 is TGTGCCAGCAGCTCGTGGACAGGGGGCCAATACGAGCAGTACTTC. Protein sequence: CASSSWTGGQYEQYF.

This chain links TRBV11-2 with TRBJ2-7; 8 bases are shared with TRBD2. Trimming took 1 base from V and 3 from J; bases not matched to a gene: 5. The germline gives CDR1 SGHAT, CDR2 FQNNGV. CDR3 length: 15 amino acids. The CDR3 here is CASSLGTSLRYEQYF. Here the CDR3 DNA reads TGTGCCAGCAGCTTAGGGACTAGCTTGCGCTACGAGCAGTACTTC.

This clone was recorded a few times. The chain couples TRBV11-3 to TRBJ2-5, with D possibly being TRBD1 (6 bases). This CDR3 contains 13 residues. V lost 5 bases and J 2 bases, leaving 9 bases between the germline ends. From germline, CDR1 is SGHNT and CDR2 YENEEA. In DNA form, the CDR3 reads TGTGCCAGCAGCCATGGACAGCAAGAGACCCAGTACTTC. Translating gives CASSHGQQETQYF.

This chain uses TRBV24-1 with TRBJ2-5; weak D call: TRBD1 (5 bases). The ends were cut back, 3 bases at V and 1 base at J, with 11 bases in the middle. The germline CDR1 and CDR2 sequences are KGHDR and SFDVKD. This CDR3 comprises 15 residues. CDR3 nucleotides: TGTGCCACCAGTGATACATTCGACAGCCAAGAGACCCAGTACTTC. This gives the protein CATSDTFDSQETQYF.

The chain uses TRBV25-1 and TRBJ1-4, with TRBD1 matching over 11 bases. Germline values: CDR1 MGHDK, CDR2 SYGVNS. V dropped 4 bases and J dropped 2; count of bases not matched to a gene: 3. The CDR3 is made up of 16 amino acids. For the CDR3, the DNA is TGTGCCAGCAGTGCGCGGACAGGGGGCACTAATGAAAAACTGTTTTTT. Amino acid sequence: CASSARTGGTNEKLFF. Full variable domain (outside the CDR3, taken from reference TRBV25-1 and TRBJ1-4): EADIYQTPRYLVIGTGKKITLECSQTMGHDKMYWYQQDPGMELHLIHYSYGVNSTEKGDLSSESTVSRIRTEHFPLTLESARPSHTSQYLCASSARTGGTNEKLFFGSGTQLSVL.

The chain's CDR3 is CASRPDRGRNYEQYF. The CDR3 DNA reads as TGTGCCAGCAGGCCGGACAGGGGTCGTAATTACGAGCAGTACTTC. This rearrangement joins TRBV27 to TRBJ2-7; 9 bases are shared with TRBD1. The trim removed 6 bases at V and 4 bases at J, leaving 10 bases unmatched. The germline V gene has CDR1 MNHEY and CDR2 SMNVEV (reference sequence). CDR3 length: 15 amino acids.

This CDR3 reads CASSLKSVEQYF. The CDR3 bases are TGTGCCAGCTCACTCAAATCGGTCGAGCAGTACTTC. This rearrangement joins TRBV18 to TRBJ2-7; D gene ambiguous. The CDR3 is 12 amino acids. Germline values: CDR1 KGHSH, CDR2 LQKENI. Trimming took 4 bases from V and 6 from J, leaving 10 bases between them.

V gene TRBV6-5 combines with J gene TRBJ1-1; no reliable D call. The length of the CDR3 is 13 residues. The germline CDR1 and CDR2 sequences are MNHEY and SVGAGI. V dropped 6 bases and J dropped 5 bases, with 13 bases sitting between them. DNA for the CDR3: TGTGCCAGCAGCCCCATGGAGTCGACTGAAGCTTTCTTT. Amino acid sequence: CASSPMESTEAFF.

The chain uses TRBV6-1 and TRBJ2-7; 9 nucleotides match TRBD2. V shed 1 base and J 0 bases; nucleotides not matched to a gene: 1. Looked up from germline, CDR1 is MNHNS and CDR2 is SASEGT. CDR3 size: 15 residues. The CDR3 coding sequence is TGTGCCAGCAGTGAAGGTAGCGGGAGCTCCTACGAGCAGTACTTC. Translated: CASSEGSGSSYEQYF.

The J gene is TRBJ2-3, the V gene TRBV3-1 (or the pseudogene TRBV3-2); TRBD2 agrees at 7 bases. Losses at the gene ends were 2 bases for V and 1 base for J; bases not matched to a gene: 9. Looked up from germline, CDR1 is LGHDT and CDR2 is YNNKEL (reference sequence). The length of the CDR3 is 17 residues. The CDR3 reads CASSQRRMGGGTDTQYF. CDR3 DNA sequence: TGTGCCAGCAGCCAAAGAAGGATGGGGGGGGGCACAGATACGCAGTATTTT.

The chain links TRBV11-2 to TRBJ1-6; TRBD1 matches at 7 bases. This CDR3 is 18 amino acids long. V lost 5 bases, J lost 5 bases, and 15 bases stayed unmatched. Germline V lookup: CDR1 SGHAT, CDR2 FQNNGV. The CDR3 coding sequence is TGTGCCAGCAGCAGCGGGAGCGGAGGGACAGCGAATAATTCACCCCTCCACTTT. Amino acid sequence: CASSSGSGGTANNSPLHF. The full variable domain, its missing parts supplied by reference TRBV11-2 and TRBJ1-6, is EAGVAQSPRYKIIEKRQSVAFWCNPISGHATLYWYQQILGQGPKLLIQFQNNGVVDDSQLPKDRFSAERLKGVDSTLKIQPAKLEDSAVYLCASSSGSGGTANNSPLHFGNGTRLTVT.

The chain has TRBV6-5 and TRBJ1-2; 11 bases align to TRBD1. CDR3 size: 14 residues. Germline CDR1 is MNHEY and CDR2 is SVGAGI. V shed 6 bases and J 2 bases; nucleotides not matched to a gene: 2. The CDR3 reads CASRRDRGNYGYTF. CDR3 nucleotide sequence: TGTGCCAGCAGACGGGACAGGGGGAACTATGGCTACACCTTC.

The CDR3 region is CASIPAGPYNEQFF. CDR3 nucleotides: TGTGCCAGCATCCCGGCAGGGCCCTACAATGAGCAGTTCTTC. This chain uses TRBV2 with TRBJ2-1, with a possible D match to TRBD1 (5 bases). CDR1 and CDR2 (germline): SNHLY, FYNNEI. The CDR3 has 14 residues. V shed 7 bases and J shed 2 bases, with 12 bases lying between them.

This clone was counted a single time. J is TRBJ2-7 and V is TRBV9; 9 bases are a match to TRBD1. Trimming removed 3 bases from V and 3 bases from J; junction bases left unmatched: 7. CDR3 length: 15 amino acids. CDR1 SGDLS and CDR2 YYNGEE come from the germline V gene. CDR3 sequence: CASSEQGGQGYEQYF. In DNA, the CDR3 is TGTGCCAGCAGCGAGCAGGGGGGACAGGGCTACGAGCAGTACTTC.

The V gene is TRBV6-6, the J gene TRBJ1-1; 7 bases are a match to TRBD1. The CDR3 covers 13 residues. Trimming removed 8 bases from V and 1 base from J; junction bases left unmatched: 4. CDR1 and CDR2 from the germline V gene are MNHNY and SVGAGI (reference sequence). DNA for the CDR3: TGTGCCAGCGGAGACAGGGCGAACACTGAAGCTTTCTTT. It specifies CASGDRANTEAFF.